This T cell receptor beta chain was retrieved from a study of monozygotic twins with inflammatory bowel disease. Study results and caveats: Backing was not found for a single strong signal or clonotype associated with IBD. It was in IBD patients that TCRbeta diversity (inverse Simpson) was lower than in healthy co-twins.

To note about this clonotype: Its antigen is unknown.

UMIs were attached via template switching, each with a 6-nucleotide sample barcode. TCRalpha and TCRbeta cDNA went through two nested PCRs of approximately 16 and 10 cycles. TCRdb re-called the 5' RACE reads and catalogs CDR3 proteins one per entry, DNA excluded. This table holds 350,000 to 500,000 distinct CDR3 sequences. The CDR3 has 14 amino acids. CDR1 is SGHRS and CDR2 is YFSETQ in the germline V gene. The chain has TRBV5-1 and TRBJ2-5; lacking DNA, the TRBD1 call made by TCRdb goes unchecked. The sequence was obtained from a human donor with ulcerative colitis or Crohn's disease, or a healthy co-twin of an affected twin (not recorded which). Sequencing input: blood. The CDR3 region is CASSSRAEQETQYF.